The 3 T cell receptor beta chains below all came from one sample that was sequenced in a study of T cells in Graves' hyperthyroidism and ophthalmopathy. It was RNA transcripts that yielded the amplified TCR beta CDR3 regions. HTBI primers were used for first-round RT-PCR of the TCR CDR3. TCRdb re-analysed the multiplex PCR reads in MiXCR, keeping a single row per CDR3 protein. This sample has more than 40,000 distinct CDR3 sequences, with around 49% found just once. The sample comprised peripheral blood or thyroid tissue (not recorded which). These receptors came from a woman aged 45 to 65 with Graves' hyperthyroidism.

This clonotype was seen a single time. The chain recombines TRBV7-2 with TRBJ2-5; D assignment may be TRBD1 or TRBD2 (5 bases each). Trimming removed 5 bases from V and 7 bases from J, with 17 bases in between. CDR3 size: 14 residues. The germline CDR1 and CDR2 sequences are SGHTA and FQGNSA. CDR3 sequence (DNA): TGTGCCAGCAGCCCTCCGGGGCTAGACGTGACCCAGTACTTC. This gives the protein CASSPPGLDVTQYF. The whole variable domain, remainder taken from reference TRBV7-2 and TRBJ2-5, is GAGVSQSPSNKVTEKGKDVELRCDPISGHTALYWYRQSLGQGLEFLIYFQGNSAPDKSGLPSDRFSAERTGGSVSTLTIQRTQQEDSAVYLCASSPPGLDVTQYFGPGTRLLVL.

The chain employs TRBV11-2 and TRBJ1-1; no clear D. V was clipped by 5 bases and J by 0 bases, with 13 bases between them. The CDR3 is made up of 15 amino acids. Germline loops: CDR1 SGHAT, CDR2 FQNNGV. This CDR3 is CASSLHPNMNTEAFF. The CDR3 DNA sequence: TGTGCCAGCAGCCTACATCCTAACATGAACACTGAAGCTTTCTTT. The full variable domain, rest sourced from reference TRBV11-2 and TRBJ1-1, is EAGVAQSPRYKIIEKRQSVAFWCNPISGHATLYWYQQILGQGPKLLIQFQNNGVVDDSQLPKDRFSAERLKGVDSTLKIQPAKLEDSAVYLCASSLHPNMNTEAFFGQGTRLTVV.

The rearrangement joins TRBV7-2 to TRBJ1-6, with TRBD1 matching 8 bases. Germline V gene data show CDR1 as SGHTA and CDR2 as FQGNSA. The junction had 5 bases not matched to a gene; V was cut back by 3 bases and J by 4 bases. The CDR3 runs to 16 residues. The CDR3 spells CASSFRTGRYNSPLHF. The CDR3 DNA reads as TGTGCCAGCAGCTTCCGGACAGGGCGATATAATTCACCCCTCCACTTT.